Below, 28 T cell receptor beta chains from the same sample are listed, as sequenced in a study of cytomegalovirus exposure and HLA in healthy donors. Primers: 60 Vbeta forward and 13 Jbeta reverse. Sequencing was performed with immunoSEQ multiplex PCR; in TCRdb, only in-frame clones are kept and a portion is missing. Here the sample spans some 120,000 clones, approximately 58% being singletons. Sample: PBMCs. All receptors come from a woman in her twenties or thirties in good health and CMV-seronegative.

This clone has a handful of counts. The CDR3 spells CASSLFAGHTEAFF. The DNA for the CDR3 is TGTGCCAGCAGTTTATTTGCAGGGCACACTGAAGCTTTCTTT. The chain joins TRBV27 to TRBJ1-1; tentative D call: TRBD1 (5 bases). CDR1 is MNHEY and CDR2 is SMNVEV in the germline V gene (reference sequence). Trimming took off 1 base at V and 3 bases at J, with 9 bases between the two ends. The CDR3 spans 14 residues.

Worth noting for this clone: The same CDR3 arises from other DNA sequences in this sample as well. Here the CDR3 DNA reads TGCGCCAGCAGCCAAGGAGAGCGAGAGACCCAGTACTTC. Protein product: CASSQGERETQYF. The chain carries TRBV4-1 and TRBJ2-5, with D uncertain. The CDR3 loop spans 13 amino acids. V dropped 1 base and J dropped 4 bases, with 7 bases sitting between them. The germline CDR1 and CDR2 sequences are MGHRA and YSYEKL.

V usage is TRBV7-8 and J usage is TRBJ1-5; 8 bases agree with TRBD1. CDR1 is SGHVS, CDR2 FQNEAQ, per germline. The CDR3 is made up of 17 amino acids. J gave up 0 bases and V 6 bases, and 10 bases lay outside the gene matches. This CDR3 reads CASSYHRGGDSNQPQHF. CDR3 in DNA: TGTGCCAGCAGTTATCACAGGGGGGGGGATAGCAATCAGCCCCAGCATTTT.

The chain links TRBV6-1 to TRBJ1-5, with D hard to call. Germline V CDR1 and CDR2: MNHNS, SASEGT. CDR3 size: 19 residues. Between the trimmed V and J ends, which lost 4 bases and 0 bases, there was a span of 22 bases. The CDR3, as DNA: TGTGCCAGCAGTGTGGGCAGAAGGTCTGAGGGAATTAGCAATCAGCCCCAGCATTTT. Amino acid sequence: CASSVGRRSEGISNQPQHF.

The J gene is TRBJ2-5, the V gene TRBV7-2, with TRBD2 identical over 8 bases. V lost 5 bases, J lost 9 bases, and 8 bases stayed unmatched. The V gene's germline CDR1 is SGHTA and CDR2 FQGNSA. The CDR3 consists of 13 residues. CDR3 coding DNA: TGTGCCAGCAGCCGAGAAGCGGGAGCGGCCCAGTACTTC. This sequence encodes CASSREAGAAQYF.

The J gene is TRBJ2-7, the V gene TRBV5-1, with 9 bases that match TRBD1. V was pared by 4 bases and J by 5 bases, with 7 bases of the junction left unmatched. Germline V gene data show CDR1 as SGHRS and CDR2 as YFSETQ. This CDR3 is built from 14 residues. The CDR3 region has the DNA TGCGCCAGCAGCGGGGGGGACAGGGTCGACGAGCAGTACTTC. Translated: CASSGGDRVDEQYF.

DNA of the CDR3: TGTGCCAGCAGGGTGACTAGCGGGAGGGCCGGCAATGAGCAGTTCTTC. It is translated as CASRVTSGRAGNEQFF. The chain couples TRBV2 to TRBJ2-1, with TRBD2 matching 14 bases. J was trimmed by 6 bases and V by 6 bases; bases with no gene match: 7. This CDR3 has 16 residues. Looked up from germline, CDR1 is SNHLY and CDR2 is FYNNEI.

The chain employs TRBV28 and TRBJ2-7; 9 nucleotides match TRBD2. Trimming took 4 bases from V and 2 from J; bases not matched to a gene: 3. The CDR3 covers 14 residues. Germline V gene data show CDR1 as MDHEN and CDR2 as SYDVKM. The CDR3 DNA reads as TGTGCCAGCAGTTACCCTAGCGGGACCTACGAGCAGTACTTC. This sequence encodes CASSYPSGTYEQYF.

This chain uses TRBV6-1 with TRBJ1-5; TRBD1 might be the D (5 bases). The CDR3 contains 17 residues. Germline values: CDR1 MNHNS, CDR2 SASEGT. Trimming removed 0 bases from V and 3 bases from J, with 15 bases in between. The CDR3 DNA reads as TGTGCCAGCAGTGAAGCGCTGACGGCTGGGGCCAATCAGCCCCAGCATTTT. Translation gives CASSEALTAGANQPQHF.

This rearrangement joins TRBV7-9 to TRBJ1-5; 9 nucleotides match TRBD1. Trimming at V came to 5 bases and at J to 2 bases, leaving 7 bases not matched to a gene. Looked up from germline, CDR1 is SEHNR and CDR2 is FQNEAQ (reference sequence). CDR3 size: 16 residues. The CDR3 is CASSPGTGSGNQPQHF. The CDR3 DNA reads as TGTGCCAGCAGCCCCGGGACAGGGTCGGGCAATCAGCCCCAGCATTTT.

The chain employs TRBV11-2 and TRBJ1-4; D call uncertain. V was pared by 6 bases and J by 0 bases, with 8 bases between. Per the germline V gene, CDR1 is SGHAT and CDR2 is FQNNGV. The CDR3 spans 14 residues. CDR3 DNA sequence: TGTGCCAGCAGGGTGGACTCAACTAATGAAAAACTGTTTTTT. It encodes CASRVDSTNEKLFF.

V gene TRBV6-6 combines with J gene TRBJ2-7, with TRBD2 identical over 11 bases. The CDR3 runs to 16 residues. The V segment lost 3 bases and the J segment 1 base; nucleotides outside the gene matches: 5. Germline lookup yields CDR1 MNHNY and CDR2 SVGAGI (reference sequence). The CDR3 is CASSYWLAGGSYEQYF. CDR3 DNA: TGTGCCAGCAGTTATTGGCTAGCGGGAGGATCCTACGAGCAGTACTTC.

The V call is TRBV19, the J call TRBJ2-2; TRBD1 matches 7 bases. V was pared by 6 bases and J by 1 base, with 8 bases of the junction left unmatched. CDR1 is LNHDA and CDR2 is SQIVND in the germline V gene (reference sequence). This CDR3 has 16 amino acids. CDR3 nucleotides: TGTGCCAGTAGCGAACCGGGACAGATGAACACCGGGGAGCTGTTTTTT. This translates into CASSEPGQMNTGELFF.

This rearrangement joins TRBV5-4 to TRBJ2-2; D remains ambiguous. This CDR3 is 14 amino acids long. The germline V gene has CDR1 SGHNT and CDR2 YYREEE (reference sequence). V shed 0 bases and J shed 1 base, with 4 bases lying between them. CDR3 in DNA: TGTGCCAGCAGCTTGGACGGGAACACCGGGGAGCTGTTTTTT. It translates to CASSLDGNTGELFF. The full variable domain, its missing parts supplied by reference TRBV5-4 and TRBJ2-2, is ETGVTQSPTHLIKTRGQQVTLRCSSQSGHNTVSWYQQALGQGPQFIFQYYREEENGRGNFPPRFSGLQFPNYSSELNVNALELDDSALYLCASSLDGNTGELFFGEGSRLTVL.

This chain connects TRBV5-6 to TRBJ2-7; D unresolved. Germline V lookup: CDR1 SGHDT, CDR2 YYEEEE. V shed 4 bases and J shed 6 bases, with 11 bases lying between them. This CDR3 region has 12 residues. CDR3 nucleotide sequence: TGTGCCAGCAGCCTGGCCACCGGCGAGCAGTACTTC. Amino acid sequence: CASSLATGEQYF.

The chain recombines TRBV7-2 with TRBJ1-2, with TRBD1 identical over 7 bases. CDR3 length equals 15 residues. V lost 5 bases to trimming and J lost 2 bases; unmatched junction nucleotides: 8. Germline assignment: CDR1 SGHTA and CDR2 FQGNSA. The CDR3 here is CASSRTGTENYGYTF. The CDR3 DNA follows: TGTGCCAGCAGCAGAACCGGGACAGAAAACTATGGCTACACCTTC. Full variable domain (rest looked up from reference TRBV7-2 and TRBJ1-2): GAGVSQSPSNKVTEKGKDVELRCDPISGHTALYWYRQSLGQGLEFLIYFQGNSAPDKSGLPSDRFSAERTGGSVSTLTIQRTQQEDSAVYLCASSRTGTENYGYTFGSGTRLTVV.

Note on this clone: This sample includes further DNA sequences coding for the same CDR3. V gene TRBV11-3 combines with J gene TRBJ1-1; D is undetermined. Germline V gene sequence: CDR1 SGHNT, CDR2 YENEEA. The V end was cut by 3 bases, the J end by 0 bases, with 5 bases between. The CDR3 has 13 residues. The CDR3 DNA sequence: TGTGCCAGCAGCTTTAGTGTGAACACTGAAGCTTTCTTT. Encoded protein: CASSFSVNTEAFF.

V gene TRBV14 combines with J gene TRBJ2-1; possible D gene TRBD2, 6 bases. The ends were cut back, 4 bases at V and 4 bases at J, with 8 bases in the middle. There are 13 residues in the CDR3. Germline-derived CDR1 and CDR2 are SGHDN and FVKESK. DNA of the CDR3: TGTGCCAGCAGCCTGGGGACTTACAATGAGCAGTTCTTC. The encoded protein is CASSLGTYNEQFF.

This clone was found once. The chain recombines TRBV28 with TRBJ1-5; D is uncertain. Germline CDR1 and CDR2: MDHEN and SYDVKM. This CDR3 contains 12 residues. V gave up 3 bases and J gave up 15 bases, with 15 bases separating them. The CDR3 DNA sequence: TGTGCCAGCAGTTTTCTTCAGCGCCAAAGGCATTTT. The encoded protein is CASSFLQRQRHF.

The rearrangement joins TRBV7-8 to TRBJ2-2; D remains unclear. From germline, CDR1 is SGHVS and CDR2 FQNEAQ. The CDR3 is made up of 13 amino acids. V lost 5 bases and J lost 6, with 10 bases in between. In DNA, the CDR3 is TGTGCCAGCAGCCCCACGGTCGCCGGGGAGCTGTTTTTT. Its protein product is CASSPTVAGELFF.

This clone was counted once. The chain employs TRBV11-2 and TRBJ1-6; D unresolved. Per germline, CDR1 SGHAT and CDR2 FQNNGV. Deletions cut 6 bases from V and 10 bases from J, with 16 bases between. The CDR3 loop spans 14 amino acids. The DNA for the CDR3 is TGTGCCAGCAGTCAACGGGAGAGGAGGTCACCCCTCCACTTT. It specifies CASSQRERRSPLHF.

This clone was found a few times. The chain employs TRBV2 and TRBJ2-2; 7 positions agree with TRBD1. V lost 3 bases to trimming and J lost 4 bases; unmatched junction nucleotides: 5. The germline V gene has CDR1 SNHLY and CDR2 FYNNEI. This CDR3 is 15 amino acids long. The CDR3 DNA is TGTGCCAGCAGTGACCGGGACAGAACCACCGGGGAGCTGTTTTTT. This codes for CASSDRDRTTGELFF.

This chain connects TRBV7-3 to TRBJ2-1; D may be TRBD2 (5 bases). The ends were cut back, 4 bases at V and 2 bases at J, with 6 bases in the middle. The CDR3 extends over 13 amino acids. Germline assignment: CDR1 SGHTA and CDR2 FQGTGA. The CDR3 bases are TGTGCCAGCAGCTCCGGGGCCTACAATGAGCAGTTCTTC. Translating it yields CASSSGAYNEQFF.

This clone was counted between two and nine times. The rearrangement links TRBV27 to TRBJ2-3; 7 nucleotides agree with TRBD2. Germline V gene sequence: CDR1 MNHEY, CDR2 SMNVEV (reference sequence). CDR3 length equals 16 residues. V lost 6 bases to trimming and J lost 0 bases; unmatched junction nucleotides: 9. CDR3 residues: CASRRLAGASTDTQYF. CDR3 coding DNA: TGTGCCAGCAGGAGATTAGCGGGCGCGAGCACAGATACGCAGTATTTT.

This chain connects TRBV14 to TRBJ1-1, with D uncertain. This CDR3 contains 14 residues. In germline, CDR1 is SGHDN, CDR2 FVKESK. V lost 1 base and J 2 bases, leaving 8 bases between the germline ends. The CDR3 region is CASSQGLRNTEAFF. The CDR3 DNA follows: TGTGCCAGCAGCCAAGGGTTGAGAAACACTGAAGCTTTCTTT. The entire variable domain, with the rest obtained from reference TRBV14 and TRBJ1-1, is as follows: EAGVTQFPSHSVIEKGQTVTLRCDPISGHDNLYWYRRVMGKEIKFLLHFVKESKQDESGMPNNRFLAERTGGTYSTLKVQPAELEDSGVYFCASSQGLRNTEAFFGQGTRLTVV.

The V call is TRBV15, the J call TRBJ2-7; 7 nucleotides align to TRBD1. CDR1 and CDR2 from the germline V gene are LNHNV and YYDKDF (reference sequence). Unmatched junction bases numbered 10, after V lost 3 bases and J lost 5 bases. The CDR3 consists of 15 residues. In DNA, the CDR3 is TGTGCCACCAGCAGCACCGGGACAGCCTCAGACGAGCAGTACTTC. This codes for CATSSTGTASDEQYF.

This clone was counted once. DNA for the CDR3: TGTGCCAGCAGCCAAGAAGGAGCGGGGGAAGAGACCCAGTACTTC. This gives the protein CASSQEGAGEETQYF. This chain links TRBV4-2 with TRBJ2-5; 8 nucleotides agree with TRBD2. Per the germline V gene, CDR1 is LGHNA and CDR2 is YNFKEQ. The CDR3 is 15 amino acids. Trimming cost V 0 bases and J 3 bases; bases outside gene matches: 3.

V gene TRBV13 combines with J gene TRBJ2-6; no firm D call. V was trimmed by 5 bases and J by 3 bases, leaving 11 bases between them. The CDR3 is made up of 15 amino acids. CDR1 and CDR2 from the germline V gene are PRHDT and FYEKMQ (reference sequence). This chain's CDR3 is CASSASTSGANVLTF. The CDR3 nucleotides are TGTGCCAGCAGCGCCAGTACCAGTGGGGCCAACGTCCTGACTTTC.